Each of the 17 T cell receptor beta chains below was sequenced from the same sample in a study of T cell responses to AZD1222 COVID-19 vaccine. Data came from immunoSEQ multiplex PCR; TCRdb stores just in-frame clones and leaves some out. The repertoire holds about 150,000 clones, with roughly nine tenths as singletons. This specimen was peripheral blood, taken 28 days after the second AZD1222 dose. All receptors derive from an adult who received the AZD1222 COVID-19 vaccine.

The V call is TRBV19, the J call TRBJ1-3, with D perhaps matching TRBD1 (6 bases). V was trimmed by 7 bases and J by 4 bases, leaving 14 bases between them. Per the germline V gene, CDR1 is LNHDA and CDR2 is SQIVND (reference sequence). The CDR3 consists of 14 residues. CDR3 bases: TGTGCCAGTATCCGAACAGACAGGGGAAACACCATATATTTT. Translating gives CASIRTDRGNTIYF. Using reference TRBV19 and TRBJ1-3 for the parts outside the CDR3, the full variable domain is DGGITQSPKYLFRKEGQNVTLSCEQNLNHDAMYWYRQDPGQGLRLIYYSQIVNDFQKGDIAEGYSVSREKKESFPLTVTSAQKNPTAFYLCASIRTDRGNTIYFGEGSWLTVV.

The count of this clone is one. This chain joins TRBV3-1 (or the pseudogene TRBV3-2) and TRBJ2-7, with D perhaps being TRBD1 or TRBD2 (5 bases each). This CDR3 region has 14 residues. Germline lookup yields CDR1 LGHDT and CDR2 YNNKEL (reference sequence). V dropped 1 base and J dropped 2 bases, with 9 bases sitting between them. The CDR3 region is CASSQGGRAYEQYF. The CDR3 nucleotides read TGTGCCAGCAGCCAAGGGGGGAGAGCCTACGAGCAGTACTTC.

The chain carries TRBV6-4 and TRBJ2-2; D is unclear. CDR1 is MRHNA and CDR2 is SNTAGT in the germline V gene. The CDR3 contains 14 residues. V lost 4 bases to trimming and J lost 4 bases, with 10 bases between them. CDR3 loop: CASSGQPGTGELFF. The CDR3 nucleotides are TGTGCCAGCAGTGGGCAGCCGGGCACCGGGGAGCTGTTTTTT.

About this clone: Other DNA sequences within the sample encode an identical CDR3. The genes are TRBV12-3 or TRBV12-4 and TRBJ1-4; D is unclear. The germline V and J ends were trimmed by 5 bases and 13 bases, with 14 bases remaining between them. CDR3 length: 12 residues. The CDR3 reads CASSDTLGGLFF. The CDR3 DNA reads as TGTGCCAGCAGTGATACGTTGGGAGGACTGTTTTTT.

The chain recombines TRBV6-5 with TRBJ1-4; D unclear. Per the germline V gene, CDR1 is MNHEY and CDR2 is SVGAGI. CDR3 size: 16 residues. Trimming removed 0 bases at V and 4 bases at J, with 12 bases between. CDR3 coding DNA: TGTGCCAGCAGTTACTCTGCTGTCAGCTATAATGAAAAACTGTTTTTT. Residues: CASSYSAVSYNEKLFF.

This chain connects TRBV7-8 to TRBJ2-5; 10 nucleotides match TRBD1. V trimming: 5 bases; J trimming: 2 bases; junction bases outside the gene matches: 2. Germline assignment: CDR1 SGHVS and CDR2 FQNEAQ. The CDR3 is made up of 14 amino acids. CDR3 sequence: CASSGTGVQETQYF. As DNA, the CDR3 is TGTGCCAGCAGCGGGACAGGGGTTCAAGAGACCCAGTACTTC. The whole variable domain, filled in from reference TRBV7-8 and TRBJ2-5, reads GAGVSQSPRYKVAKRGQDVALRCDPISGHVSLFWYQQALGQGPEFLTYFQNEAQLDKSGLPSDRFFAERPEGSVSTLKIQRTQQEDSAVYLCASSGTGVQETQYFGPGTRLLVL.

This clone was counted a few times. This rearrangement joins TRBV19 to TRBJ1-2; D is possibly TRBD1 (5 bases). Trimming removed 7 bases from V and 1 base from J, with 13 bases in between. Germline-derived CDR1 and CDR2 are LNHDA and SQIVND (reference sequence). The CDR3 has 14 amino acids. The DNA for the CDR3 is TGTGCCAGTATAGGGACGGAACTTAACTATGGCTACACCTTC. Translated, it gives CASIGTELNYGYTF.

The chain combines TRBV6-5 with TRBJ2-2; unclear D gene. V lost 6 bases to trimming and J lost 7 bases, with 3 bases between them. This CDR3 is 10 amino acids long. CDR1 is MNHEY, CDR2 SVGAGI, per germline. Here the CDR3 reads CASSIGELFF. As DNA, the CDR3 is TGTGCCAGCAGCATCGGGGAGCTGTTTTTT.

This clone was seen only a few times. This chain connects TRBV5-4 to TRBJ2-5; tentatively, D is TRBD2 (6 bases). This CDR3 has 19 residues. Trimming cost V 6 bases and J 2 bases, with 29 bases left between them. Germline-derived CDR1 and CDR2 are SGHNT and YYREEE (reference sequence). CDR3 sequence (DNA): TGTGCCAGCACCCCTGGGACTCTCAGGAAGGCGTCTAATCAAGAGACCCAGTACTTC. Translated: CASTPGTLRKASNQETQYF.

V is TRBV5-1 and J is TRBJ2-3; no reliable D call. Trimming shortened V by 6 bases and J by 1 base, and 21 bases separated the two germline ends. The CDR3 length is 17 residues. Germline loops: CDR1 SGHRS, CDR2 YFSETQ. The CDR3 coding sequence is TGCGCCAGCAACCGAACACCTAATTTAGTCCGCACAGATACGCAGTATTTT. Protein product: CASNRTPNLVRTDTQYF.

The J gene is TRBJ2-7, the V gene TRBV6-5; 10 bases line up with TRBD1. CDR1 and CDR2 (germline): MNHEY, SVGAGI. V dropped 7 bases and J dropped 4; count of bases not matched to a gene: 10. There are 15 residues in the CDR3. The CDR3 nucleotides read TGTGCCAGCACCCTTGACAGGGGGCGACCTTACGAGCAGTACTTC. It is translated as CASTLDRGRPYEQYF.

The CDR3 DNA follows: TGTGCCAGCAGTTCTGGGCGTTTCTACGAGCAGTACTTC. It is translated as CASSSGRFYEQYF. The genes are TRBV12-3 or TRBV12-4 and TRBJ2-7; D gene uncertain. The CDR3 contains 13 residues. Trimming left V 4 bases short and J 3 bases short, with 10 bases between.

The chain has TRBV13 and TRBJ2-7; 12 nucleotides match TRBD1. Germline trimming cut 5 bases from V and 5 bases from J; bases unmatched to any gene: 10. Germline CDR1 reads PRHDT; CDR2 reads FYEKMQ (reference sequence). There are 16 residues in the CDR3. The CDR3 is CASSPTGTGGRNEQYF. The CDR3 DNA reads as TGTGCCAGCAGCCCTACCGGGACAGGGGGCCGGAACGAGCAGTACTTC.

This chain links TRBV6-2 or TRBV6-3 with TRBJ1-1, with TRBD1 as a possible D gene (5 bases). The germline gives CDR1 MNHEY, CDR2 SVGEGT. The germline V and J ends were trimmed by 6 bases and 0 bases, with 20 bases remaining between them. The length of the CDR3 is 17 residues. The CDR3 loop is CASSRPGRALMNTEAFF. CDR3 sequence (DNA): TGTGCCAGCAGCCGCCCTGGCAGGGCCCTCATGAACACTGAAGCTTTCTTT.

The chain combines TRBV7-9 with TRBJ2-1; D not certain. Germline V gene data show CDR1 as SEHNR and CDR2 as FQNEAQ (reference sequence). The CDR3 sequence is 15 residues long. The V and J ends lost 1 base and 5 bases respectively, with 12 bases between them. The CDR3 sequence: CASSLGVAKDNEQFF. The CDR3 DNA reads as TGTGCCAGCAGCTTAGGGGTAGCCAAGGACAATGAGCAGTTCTTC.

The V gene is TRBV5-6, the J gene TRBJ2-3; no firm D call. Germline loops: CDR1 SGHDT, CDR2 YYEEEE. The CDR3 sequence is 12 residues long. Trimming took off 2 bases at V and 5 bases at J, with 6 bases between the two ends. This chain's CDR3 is CASSFWVDTQYF. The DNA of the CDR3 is TGTGCCAGCAGCTTTTGGGTAGATACGCAGTATTTT.

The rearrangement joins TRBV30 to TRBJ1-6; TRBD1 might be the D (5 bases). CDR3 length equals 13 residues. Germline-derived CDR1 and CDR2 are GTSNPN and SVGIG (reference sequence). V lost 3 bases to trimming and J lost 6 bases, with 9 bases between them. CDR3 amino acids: CAWRGQGNSPLHF. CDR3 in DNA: TGTGCCTGGAGAGGGCAGGGTAATTCACCCCTCCACTTT.